The TCR beta chain under discussion was sequenced for a study of blood T cell repertoires in COVID-19. Study overall: Samples representing acute and convalescent COVID-19 were sourced from the United States, Italy and Spain. Nucleic acid was either cDNA or gDNA, and it came from T cells, B-cell-depleted T cells, or PBMCs.

Source study methods: Amplified reference gene primers provided the basis for estimating nucleated cell counts. The data were produced by immunoSEQ multiplex PCR, yet TCRdb's version contains in-frame clones alone and is incomplete. Clone size and the V and J calls come from that table; the DNA yielded D and trimming. The sample has approximately 350,000 clones, 85% to 90% seen once. Seattle researchers signed up patients amid active infection and tracked them longitudinally. Germline-derived CDR1 and CDR2 are LNHNV and YYDKDF (reference sequence). Trimming pared 1 base from V and 5 bases from J, leaving 8 bases between. The CDR3 sequence is 13 residues long.

The receptor was derived from a woman in her forties or fifties with COVID-19, enrolled during active disease. The sequencing sample was made of peripheral blood. The V gene is TRBV15, the J gene TRBJ1-1; possibly TRBD1 for D (5 bases). The DNA of the CDR3 is TGTGCCACCAGCAGAGTTGCAGGGACTGAAGCTTTCTTT. Translated, it gives CATSRVAGTEAFF.